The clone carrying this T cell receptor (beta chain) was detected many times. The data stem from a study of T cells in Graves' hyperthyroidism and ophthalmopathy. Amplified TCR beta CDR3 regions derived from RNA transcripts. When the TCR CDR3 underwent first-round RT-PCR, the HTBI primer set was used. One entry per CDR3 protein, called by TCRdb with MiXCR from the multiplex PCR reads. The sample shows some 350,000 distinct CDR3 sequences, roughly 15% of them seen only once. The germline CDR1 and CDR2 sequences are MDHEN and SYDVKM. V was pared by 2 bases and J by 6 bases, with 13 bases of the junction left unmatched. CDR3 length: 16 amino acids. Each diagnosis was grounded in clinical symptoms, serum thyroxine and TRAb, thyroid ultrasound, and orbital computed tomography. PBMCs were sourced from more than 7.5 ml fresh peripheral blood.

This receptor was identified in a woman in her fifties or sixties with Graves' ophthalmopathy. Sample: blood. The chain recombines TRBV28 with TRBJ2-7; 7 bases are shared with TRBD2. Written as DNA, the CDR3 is TGTGCCAGCAGTTTAGCGGGAGAACCCAGGGCCGGCGAGCAGTACTTC. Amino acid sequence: CASSLAGEPRAGEQYF.